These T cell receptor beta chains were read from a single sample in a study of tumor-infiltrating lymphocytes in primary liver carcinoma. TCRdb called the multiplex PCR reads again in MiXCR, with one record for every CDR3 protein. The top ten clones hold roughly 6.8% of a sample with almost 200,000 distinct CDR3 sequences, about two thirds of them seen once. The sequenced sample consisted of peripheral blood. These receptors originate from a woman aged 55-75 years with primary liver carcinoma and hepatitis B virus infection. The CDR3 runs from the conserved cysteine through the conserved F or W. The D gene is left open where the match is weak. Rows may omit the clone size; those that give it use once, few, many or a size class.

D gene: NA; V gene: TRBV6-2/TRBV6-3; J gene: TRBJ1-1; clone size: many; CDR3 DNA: TGTGCCAGCAGTTTTACGCCTGGGGAAATGAACACTGAAGCTTTCTTT; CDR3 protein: CASSFTPGEMNTEAFF
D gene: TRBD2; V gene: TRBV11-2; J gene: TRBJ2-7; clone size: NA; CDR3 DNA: TGCGCCTGCAGCTACGGCGGGAGGACCTCGGGAAGCGGGCAGTACTTC; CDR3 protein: CACSYGGRTSGSGQYF
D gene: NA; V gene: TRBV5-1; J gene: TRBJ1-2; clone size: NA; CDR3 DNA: TGCGCCAGCAGCTTGGTGGCGACAGGCCCTGCGAATGGCTACACCTTC; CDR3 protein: CASSLVATGPANGYTF
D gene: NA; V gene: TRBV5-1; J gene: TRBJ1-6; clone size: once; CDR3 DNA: TGCACCAGCAGTACGGGGGATTCACCCCTCCACTTT; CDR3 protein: CTSSTGDSPLHF
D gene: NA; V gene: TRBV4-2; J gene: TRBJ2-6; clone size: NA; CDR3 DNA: TGTGCCAGCAGCCAAAGCGTGATAATCTCTGTGGCCAACGTCCTGACTTTC; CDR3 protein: CASSQSVIISVANVLTF
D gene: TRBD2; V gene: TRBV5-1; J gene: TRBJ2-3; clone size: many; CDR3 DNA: TGCGCCAGCAGCTTGCTAGCGGGCCTAGACACAGATACGCAGTATTTT; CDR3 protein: CASSLLAGLDTDTQYF
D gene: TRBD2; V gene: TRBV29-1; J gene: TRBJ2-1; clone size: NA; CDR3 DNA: TGCAGCGTCCCTAGGGGCCTAGCGGGAGCTTGCAATGAGCACTTCTTC; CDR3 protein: CSVPRGLAGACNEHFF
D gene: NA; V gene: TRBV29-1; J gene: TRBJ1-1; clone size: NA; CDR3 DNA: TGCAGCGCTGAAGGCGGGAGGCTGAACACTGAAGCTTTCTTT; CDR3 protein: CSAEGGRLNTEAFF
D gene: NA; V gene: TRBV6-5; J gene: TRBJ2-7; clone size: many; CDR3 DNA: TGTGCCAGCAGTTATCGCGGTACCTACGAGCAGTACTTC; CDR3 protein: CASSYRGTYEQYF
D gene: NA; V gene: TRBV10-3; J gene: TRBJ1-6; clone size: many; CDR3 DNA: TGTGCCATCCACCCCGATCGGGATTCACCCCTCCACTTT; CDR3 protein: CAIHPDRDSPLHF
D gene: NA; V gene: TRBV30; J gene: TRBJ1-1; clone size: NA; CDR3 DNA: TGTGCCTGGAGTGATGGAGACGTCACTGAAGCTTTCTTT; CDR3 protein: CAWSDGDVTEAFF
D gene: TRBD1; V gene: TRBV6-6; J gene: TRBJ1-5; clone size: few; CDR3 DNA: TGTACCAGCAGTTACCGGGGACAGGGGGAGCCCCAGCATTTT; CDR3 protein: CTSSYRGQGEPQHF
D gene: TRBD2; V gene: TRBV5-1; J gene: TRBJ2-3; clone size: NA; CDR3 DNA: TGCGCCAGCAGATCGCCTAGCGGCCCCACAGATACGCAGTATTTT; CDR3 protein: CASRSPSGPTDTQYF
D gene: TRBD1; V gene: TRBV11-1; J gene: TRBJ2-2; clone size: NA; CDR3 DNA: TGTGCCAGCGGAATGACAGGGTCCACCGGGGAGCTGTTTTTC; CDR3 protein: CASGMTGSTGELFF
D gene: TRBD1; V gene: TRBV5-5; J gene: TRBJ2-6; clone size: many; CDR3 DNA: TGTGCCAGCAGCTTCCGCCGGGACAGGGTGTCTGGGGCCAACGTCCTGACTTTC; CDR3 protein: CASSFRRDRVSGANVLTF
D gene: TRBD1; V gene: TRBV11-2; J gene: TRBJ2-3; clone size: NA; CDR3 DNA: TGTGCCAGCTGCTCACAGGGGGCAGACACAGATATGCAGTATTTT; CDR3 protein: CASCSQGADTDMQYF
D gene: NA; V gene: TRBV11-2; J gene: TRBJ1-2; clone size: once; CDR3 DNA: TGTGCCAGCAGCTTTGATCGGACGCGTGGCTACACCTTC; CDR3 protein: CASSFDRTRGYTF
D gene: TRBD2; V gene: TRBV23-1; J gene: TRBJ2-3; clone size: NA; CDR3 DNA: TGCGCCAGAAGTCAATTCCAGCGGGAGGGCCCTCTACGCACAGATACGCAGTATTTT; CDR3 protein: CARSQFQREGPLRTDTQYF
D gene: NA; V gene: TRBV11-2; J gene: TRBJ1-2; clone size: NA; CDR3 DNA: TGTGCCGGCGGCCCGGGGACGTATGGCTACACCTTC; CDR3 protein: CAGGPGTYGYTF
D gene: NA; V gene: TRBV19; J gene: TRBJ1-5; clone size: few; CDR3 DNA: TGTGCCAGTATGGAGGGGCCTGACAATCAGCCCCAGCATTTT; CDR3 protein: CASMEGPDNQPQHF
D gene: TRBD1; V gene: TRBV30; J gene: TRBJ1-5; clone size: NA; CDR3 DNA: TGTGCCTGGAGTGAATGGACAGGGGTACAGCCCCAGCATTTT; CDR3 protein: CAWSEWTGVQPQHF
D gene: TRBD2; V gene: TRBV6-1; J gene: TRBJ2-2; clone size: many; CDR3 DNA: TGTGCCAGCAAGGGGGGTGGACTAGCCGTGAACACCGGGGAGCTGTTTTTT; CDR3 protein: CASKGGGLAVNTGELFF
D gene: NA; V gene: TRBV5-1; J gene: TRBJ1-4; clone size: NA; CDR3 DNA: TGCTCCAGCAGCTTGGGTCCGGGTGCAACTAATGAAAAACTGTTTTTT; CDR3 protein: CSSSLGPGATNEKLFF
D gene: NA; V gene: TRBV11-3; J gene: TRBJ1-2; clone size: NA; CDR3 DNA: TGTGCCAGCAGTGTCCAGGGAAGCGATGACGACACCTTC; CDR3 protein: CASSVQGSDDDTF
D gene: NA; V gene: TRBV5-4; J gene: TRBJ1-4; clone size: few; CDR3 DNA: TGTGCCAGCAGCTTGGGGTCCGGCGGAAGTAATGAAAAACTGTTTTTT; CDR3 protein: CASSLGSGGSNEKLFF
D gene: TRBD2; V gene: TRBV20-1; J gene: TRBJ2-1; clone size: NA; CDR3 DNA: TGCAGTGCACTGACTAGCGGGAGGGTCAATGAGCAGTTCTTC; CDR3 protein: CSALTSGRVNEQFF